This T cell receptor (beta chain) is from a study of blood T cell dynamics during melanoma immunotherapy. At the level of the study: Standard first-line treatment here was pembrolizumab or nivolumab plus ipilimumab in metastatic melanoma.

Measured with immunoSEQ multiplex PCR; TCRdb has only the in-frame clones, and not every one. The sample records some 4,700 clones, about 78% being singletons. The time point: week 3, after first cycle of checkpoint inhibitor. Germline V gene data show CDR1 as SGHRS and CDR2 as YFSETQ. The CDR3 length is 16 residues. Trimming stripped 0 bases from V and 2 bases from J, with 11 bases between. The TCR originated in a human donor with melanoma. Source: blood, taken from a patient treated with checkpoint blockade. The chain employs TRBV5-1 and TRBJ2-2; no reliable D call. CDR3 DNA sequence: TGCGCCAGCAGCTTGGAGGGTAGCTTTAACACCGGGGAGCTGTTTTTT. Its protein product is CASSLEGSFNTGELFF.